This TCR beta chain was sequenced for a study of CD8+CD57+ T cells in acquired aplastic anemia (dated by TCRdb to between 2018 and 2020). Describing the broader study: Extracted DNA from sorted CD4+ and CD8+ cells averaged approximately 3 ug, ranging from roughly 0.17 to 27.4 ug. For healthy donor samples, the average read count was around 9.9 million for CD4+ cells and 11 million to 14 million for CD8+ cells. Overall results and qualifications from the work: Fewer than 30 CD8+ CDR3 sequences were found in both patients and controls but appeared to be highly expressed in patients and within the immunodominant clones of the patients. Between patients and healthy controls, no significant difference in CD8+ Simpson's diversity was found (P=0.060).

TCR repertoires of sorted CD4+ and CD8+ blood T cells from severe aplastic anemia patients and healthy subjects were deep-sequenced in the study. Ficoll-Paque density gradient centrifugation was used to isolate peripheral blood mononuclear cells. CD4+ and CD8+ T cells were sorted by FACS or magnetic beads before DNA extraction. Profiling of TCR beta VDJ combinations and CDR3 sequences used genomic DNA as the template. An Illumina HiSeq 2000 was used for TCR repertoire sequencing. In the paper's pipeline: TRBV/TRBJ rearrangement plots, CDR3 size and DJ length profiles, and Simpson's diversity index were used to evaluate the repertoires. The most abundant DNA sequence in the deep sequencing data was defined as the immunodominant clone. CDR3 amino acid sequences were screened for sharing across subjects and were compared with published repertoires and the VDJdb database. The public reads were reanalyzed by TCRdb: fastp trimming at Q25, MiXCR alignment, in-frame beta chains only. Each CDR3 protein gets just one entry, which takes the most common genes and DNA from the rows behind it. In this record, the V and J calls reflect TCRdb's handling and not the investigators' own analysis. Recorded for this sample are more than 100,000 distinct CDR3 sequences; 48% of them occurred a single time. Together, the top ten hold roughly 2.5% of the sample.

This clonotype was seen many times. The specificity of this receptor is unknown. No base-level quality is on record; no much larger clone is a single base apart. The clonotype originates from a human donor in good health, serving as a control. The sequenced sample consisted of sorted CD4+, CD8+, or CD8+CD57+ T cells (not recorded which) from PBMCs.

Read as DNA, the sequence is TGTGCCAGCAGTTACTCGAGTCACTACGAGCAGTACTTC. Translated, this gives CASSYSSHYEQYF. The chain links TRBV6-2 or TRBV6-3 with TRBJ2-7; a confident D gene designation cannot be given. The germline V gene specifies MNHEY as CDR1 and SVGEGT as CDR2. V loses 0 bases of germline sequence and J loses 3 bases, and the interval between the two ends is 6 bases. From its cysteine to its phenylalanine, the CDR3 spans 13 amino acids. The entry retains the CDR3 DNA only, 39 bases that are in frame from base 1.